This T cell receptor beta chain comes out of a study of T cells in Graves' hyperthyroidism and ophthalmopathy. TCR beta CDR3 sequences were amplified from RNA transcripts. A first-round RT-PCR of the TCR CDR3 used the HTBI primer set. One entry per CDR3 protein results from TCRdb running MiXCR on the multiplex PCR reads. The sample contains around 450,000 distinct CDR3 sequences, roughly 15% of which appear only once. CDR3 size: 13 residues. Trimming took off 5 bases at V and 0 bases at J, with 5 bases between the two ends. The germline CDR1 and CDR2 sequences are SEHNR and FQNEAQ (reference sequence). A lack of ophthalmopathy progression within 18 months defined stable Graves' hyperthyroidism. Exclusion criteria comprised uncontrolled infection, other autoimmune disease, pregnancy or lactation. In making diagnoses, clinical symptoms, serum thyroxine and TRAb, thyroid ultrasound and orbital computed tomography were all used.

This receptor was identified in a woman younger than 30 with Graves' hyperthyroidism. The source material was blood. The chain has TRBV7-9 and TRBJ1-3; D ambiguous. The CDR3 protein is CASSQLSGNTIYF. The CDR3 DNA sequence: TGTGCCAGCAGCCAACTCTCTGGAAACACCATATATTTT. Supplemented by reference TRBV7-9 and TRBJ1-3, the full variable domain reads DTGVSQNPRHKITKRGQNVTFRCDPISEHNRLYWYRQTLGQGPEFLTYFQNEAQLEKSRLLSDRFSAERPKGSFSTLEIQRTEQGDSAMYLCASSQLSGNTIYFGEGSWLTVV.